This TCR beta chain was captured by sequencing in a study of T cell repertoires in cytomegalovirus infection. About the research overall: It was the public TCR beta signatures that indicated both CMV infection and matching HLA type.

This clonotype was seen only a few times. What it binds is unknown. Germline V gene lookup returns CDR1 SGHDT and CDR2 YYEEEE. CDR3 size: 14 residues. The junction had 8 bases not matched to a gene; V was cut back by 4 bases and J by 5 bases. TCRdb redid the calling of the reads with MiXCR, one entry per CDR3 protein. The repertoire holds around 350,000 distinct CDR3 sequences, less than 20% seen once, with around 10% in the top ten. Study results and limitations: CMV-specific TCR beta clonotypes restricted by HLA-C were the ones dominating the ex vivo response. CMV carriers with the relevant HLA were identified by cumulative public TCR beta family frequency.

V is TRBV5-6 and J is TRBJ2-5; 7 bases agree with TRBD1. The TCR was taken from a human donor in good health (CMV status not recorded). Some clones in this sample may be carry-over from other donors' samples. Sequences were obtained from PBMCs. The chain's CDR3 is CASSSDRVWETQYF. In DNA, the CDR3 is TGTGCCAGCAGCAGCGACAGGGTCTGGGAGACCCAGTACTTC.